The rows below give T cell receptor beta chains drawn from one sample of a study of long-term antiretroviral therapy in people with HIV. Here immunoSEQ multiplex PCR was the method, and the copy in TCRdb shows in-frame clones only, minus some. Of about 9,700 clones in the sample, around 70% were seen once. The sample here was unsorted PBMCs, taken 1.8 years before starting antiretroviral therapy. The source is a man in his forties with HIV. The CDR3 runs from the conserved cysteine through the conserved F or W. D genes are given only for firm matches.

v_call	j_call	d_call	cdr3_aa
TRBV18	TRBJ1-5	NA	CASSPSTGNNQPQHF
TRBV19	TRBJ2-7	TRBD1	CASSRSGQGLHEQYF
TRBV11-3	TRBJ1-2	TRBD1	CASSPGQGNYGYTF
TRBV6-5	TRBJ2-7	TRBD2	CASSYLTAGGSYEQYF
TRBV7-9	TRBJ2-7	NA	CASGHPEGYEQYF
TRBV6-5	TRBJ1-1	NA	CASSSTVEVAFF
TRBV19	TRBJ1-6	TRBD1	CASSKDRQGSSYNSPLHF
TRBV28	TRBJ1-1	NA	CASSPPKSGTEAFF
TRBV13	TRBJ1-1	NA	CASSLPTTEAFF
TRBV6-1	TRBJ1-2	NA	CASSEWRANTF
TRBV2	TRBJ2-6	NA	CASSEALQDPTGANVLTF
TRBV30	TRBJ1-3	NA	CAWRGTGRSGNTIYF
TRBV7-3	TRBJ1-1	TRBD1	CASSLTGGTEAFF
TRBV7-8	TRBJ1-1	NA	CASSTGTRGNTEAFF
TRBV27	TRBJ2-5	TRBD2	CASSFYGGYQETQYF
TRBV10-2	TRBJ2-7	NA	CASRSETPYEQYF
TRBV5-1	TRBJ2-1	TRBD1	CASRAGTGTAGEQFF
TRBV28	TRBJ1-2	NA	CASSLRPTDYDYGYTF
TRBV5-4	TRBJ2-7	NA	CASSSPANSYEQYF
TRBV18	TRBJ2-5	NA	CASSPPTANQETQYF
TRBV10-3	TRBJ1-5	NA	CAIKEWTTGQPQHF
TRBV5-8	TRBJ2-5	NA	CASIPIPWKTQYF
TRBV7-3	TRBJ1-5	NA	CASSQPRQTACNQPQHF
TRBV5-6	TRBJ1-1	NA	CASSSRGSTEAFF
TRBV30	TRBJ1-1	TRBD1	CAWSGQGTEAFF
TRBV11-2	TRBJ1-1	NA	CASSADRTLNTEAFF
TRBV19	TRBJ2-4	NA	CASSIDAPGSSGAKNIQYF
TRBV5-6	TRBJ2-7	TRBD1	CASSLDRVNEQYF
TRBV7-9	TRBJ1-1	NA	CASSFTELEAFF
TRBV7-3	TRBJ1-2	NA	CASSSLGAHGYTF
TRBV19	TRBJ2-6	TRBD2	CASSPGRAGANVLTF
TRBV27	TRBJ2-7	TRBD1	CATSDRGPFYEQYF
TRBV19	TRBJ1-2	NA	CASSIDPGEVYGYTF
TRBV30	TRBJ2-3	NA	CAWAISDTQYF
TRBV11-2	TRBJ1-4	NA	CASSPRSGGEKLFF
TRBV7-9	TRBJ1-5	NA	CASSFQGSNQPQHF
TRBV27	TRBJ1-2	TRBD1	CASSSQTGFGYTF